This T cell receptor beta chain was captured by sequencing in a study of long-term antiretroviral therapy in people with HIV. With 5 bases clipped from V and 5 bases from J, the junction kept 8 bases outside the gene matches. Per germline, CDR1 SEHNR and CDR2 FQNEAQ (reference sequence). This CDR3 is 14 amino acids long. Researchers ran immunoSEQ v3.0 at survey level. The assay was immunoSEQ multiplex PCR, and TCRdb's table has in-frame clones only and misses some. The top ten clones hold 3.8% of a sample with approximately 33,000 clones, roughly 88% of them seen once. Whole-study findings and limits: CDR3 length ranges were narrower in HIV repertoires than in controls.

This clone has more than one count but fewer than ten. Its antigen remains unknown. Sequenced here: unsorted PBMCs, sampled 0.8 years before starting antiretroviral therapy. This TCR came from a man between 18 and 29 years old with HIV. This chain links TRBV7-9 with TRBJ2-7, with TRBD1 matching 8 bases. The DNA for the CDR3 is TGTGCCAGCAGCCGAGAGGGACAGGCCCACGAGCAGTACTTC. It specifies CASSREGQAHEQYF.